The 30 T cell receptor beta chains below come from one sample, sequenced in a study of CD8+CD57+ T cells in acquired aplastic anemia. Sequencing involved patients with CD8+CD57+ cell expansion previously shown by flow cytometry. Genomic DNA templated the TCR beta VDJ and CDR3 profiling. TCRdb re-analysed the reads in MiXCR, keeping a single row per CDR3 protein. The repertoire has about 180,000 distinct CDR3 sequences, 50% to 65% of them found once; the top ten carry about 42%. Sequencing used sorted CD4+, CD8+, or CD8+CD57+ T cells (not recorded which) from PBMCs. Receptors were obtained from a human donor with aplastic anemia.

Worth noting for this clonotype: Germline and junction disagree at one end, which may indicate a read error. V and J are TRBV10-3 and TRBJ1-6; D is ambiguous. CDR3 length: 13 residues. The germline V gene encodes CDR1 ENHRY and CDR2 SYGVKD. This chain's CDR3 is CAIGDPKNSPLHF. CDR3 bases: TGTGCCATCGGTGACCCGAAGAATTCACCCCTCCACTTT.

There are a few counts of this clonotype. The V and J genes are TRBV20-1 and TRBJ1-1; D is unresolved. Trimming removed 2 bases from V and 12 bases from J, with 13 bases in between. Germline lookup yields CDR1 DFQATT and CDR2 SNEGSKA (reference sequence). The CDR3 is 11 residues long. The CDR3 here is CSARLARRPFF. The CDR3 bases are TGCAGTGCTAGATTGGCCCGAAGGCCTTTCTTT.

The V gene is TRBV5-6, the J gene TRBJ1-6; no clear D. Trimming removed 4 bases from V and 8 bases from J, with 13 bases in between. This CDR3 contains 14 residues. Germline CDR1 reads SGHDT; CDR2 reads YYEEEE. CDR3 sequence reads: CASSPVGLDSPLHF. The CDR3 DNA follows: TGTGCCAGCAGCCCGGTGGGATTAGATTCACCCCTCCACTTT.

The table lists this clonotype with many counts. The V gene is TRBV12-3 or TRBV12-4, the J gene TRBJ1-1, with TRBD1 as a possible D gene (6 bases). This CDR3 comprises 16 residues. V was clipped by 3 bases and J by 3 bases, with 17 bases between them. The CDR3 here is CASSFRTQGRDTEAFF. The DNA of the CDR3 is TGTGCCAGCAGTTTTCGGACCCAGGGGCGGGACACTGAAGCTTTCTTT.

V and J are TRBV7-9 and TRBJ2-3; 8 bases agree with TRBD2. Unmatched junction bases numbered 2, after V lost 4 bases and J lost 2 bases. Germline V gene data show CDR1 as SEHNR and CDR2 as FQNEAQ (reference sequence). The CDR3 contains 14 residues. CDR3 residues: CASSSSGSTDTQYF. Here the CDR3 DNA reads TGTGCCAGCAGCTCTAGCGGGTCCACAGATACGCAGTATTTT.

The CDR3 sequence: CASSLVGYYGYTF. CDR3 nucleotide sequence: TGCGCCAGCAGCTTGGTCGGCTACTATGGCTACACCTTC. This chain connects TRBV5-1 to TRBJ1-2; no definite D call. The CDR3 length is 13 residues. Germline-derived CDR1 and CDR2 are SGHRS and YFSETQ. The V and J ends lost 0 bases and 3 bases respectively, with 6 bases between them.

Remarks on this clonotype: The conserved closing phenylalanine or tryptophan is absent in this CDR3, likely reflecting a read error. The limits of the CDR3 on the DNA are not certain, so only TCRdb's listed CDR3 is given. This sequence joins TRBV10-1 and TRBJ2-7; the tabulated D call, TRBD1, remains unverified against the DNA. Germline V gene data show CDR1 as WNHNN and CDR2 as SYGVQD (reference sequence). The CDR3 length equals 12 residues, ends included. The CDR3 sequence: CASSDKWGQGAS.

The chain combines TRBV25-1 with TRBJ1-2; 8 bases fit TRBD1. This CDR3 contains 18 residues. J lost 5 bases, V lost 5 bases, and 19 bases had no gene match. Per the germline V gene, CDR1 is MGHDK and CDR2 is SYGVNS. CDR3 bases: TGTGCCAGCAGTTACTCCACACCCCCAAGACAGGGGAATTATGGCTACACCTTC. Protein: CASSYSTPPRQGNYGYTF.

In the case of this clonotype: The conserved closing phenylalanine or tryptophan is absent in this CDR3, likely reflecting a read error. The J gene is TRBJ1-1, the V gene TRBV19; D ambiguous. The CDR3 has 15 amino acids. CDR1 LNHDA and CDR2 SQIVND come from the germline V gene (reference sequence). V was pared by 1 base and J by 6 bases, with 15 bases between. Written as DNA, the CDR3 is TGTGCCAGTAGTATAGGGCTTCGGGGAAAGGCTGAAGCTTTCTCT. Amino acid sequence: CASSIGLRGKAEAFS.

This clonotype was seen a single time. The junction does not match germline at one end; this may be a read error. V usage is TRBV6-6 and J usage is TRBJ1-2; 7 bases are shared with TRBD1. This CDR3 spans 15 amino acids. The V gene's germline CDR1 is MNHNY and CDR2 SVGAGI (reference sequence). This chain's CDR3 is CASSARFRGGDGHTF. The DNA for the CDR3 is TGTGCCAGCAGTGCTCGGTTCAGGGGGGGAGATGGCCACACCTTC.

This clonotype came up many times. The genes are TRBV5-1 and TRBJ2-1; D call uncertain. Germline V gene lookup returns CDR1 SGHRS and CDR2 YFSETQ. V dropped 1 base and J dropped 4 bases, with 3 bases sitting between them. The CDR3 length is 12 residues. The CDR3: CASSLQYNEQFF. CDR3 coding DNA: TGCGCCAGCAGCTTGCAGTACAATGAGCAGTTCTTC.

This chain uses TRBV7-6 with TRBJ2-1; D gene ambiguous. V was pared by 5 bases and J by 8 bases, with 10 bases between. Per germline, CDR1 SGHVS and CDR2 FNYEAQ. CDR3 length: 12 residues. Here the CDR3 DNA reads TGTGCCAGCAGCCAGAGTCGCTATGAGCAGTTCTTC. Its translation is CASSQSRYEQFF.

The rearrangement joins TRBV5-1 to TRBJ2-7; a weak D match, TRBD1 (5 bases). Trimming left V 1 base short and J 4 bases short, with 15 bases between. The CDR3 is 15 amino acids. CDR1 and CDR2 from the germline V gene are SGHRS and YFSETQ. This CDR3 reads CASSLRPGHEYEQYF. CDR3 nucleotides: TGCGCCAGCAGCTTGCGCCCAGGACACGAGTACGAGCAGTACTTC. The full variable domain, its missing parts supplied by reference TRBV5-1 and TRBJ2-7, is KAGVTQTPRYLIKTRGQQVTLSCSPISGHRSVSWYQQTPGQGLQFLFEYFSETQRNKGNFPGRFSGRQFSNSRSEMNVSTLELGDSALYLCASSLRPGHEYEQYFGPGTRLTVT.

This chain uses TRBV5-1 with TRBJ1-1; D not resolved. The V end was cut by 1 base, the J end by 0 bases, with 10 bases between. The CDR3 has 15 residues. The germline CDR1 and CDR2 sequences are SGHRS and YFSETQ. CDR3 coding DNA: TGCGCCAGCAGCTTGTATACGTCGGTGAACACTGAAGCTTTCTTT. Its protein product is CASSLYTSVNTEAFF.

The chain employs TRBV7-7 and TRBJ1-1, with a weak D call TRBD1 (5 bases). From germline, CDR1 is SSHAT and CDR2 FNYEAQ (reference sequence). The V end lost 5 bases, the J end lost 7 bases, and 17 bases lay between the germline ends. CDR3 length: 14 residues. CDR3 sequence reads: CASSPVRGVGEAFF. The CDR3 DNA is TGTGCCAGCAGCCCAGTCCGAGGGGTTGGTGAAGCTTTCTTT.

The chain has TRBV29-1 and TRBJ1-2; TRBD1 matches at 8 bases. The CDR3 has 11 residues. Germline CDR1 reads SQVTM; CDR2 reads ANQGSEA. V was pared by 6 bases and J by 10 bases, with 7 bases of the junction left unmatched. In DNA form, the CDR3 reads TGCAGCGTCGGAGGACAGGGAGTCTACACCTTC. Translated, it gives CSVGGQGVYTF.

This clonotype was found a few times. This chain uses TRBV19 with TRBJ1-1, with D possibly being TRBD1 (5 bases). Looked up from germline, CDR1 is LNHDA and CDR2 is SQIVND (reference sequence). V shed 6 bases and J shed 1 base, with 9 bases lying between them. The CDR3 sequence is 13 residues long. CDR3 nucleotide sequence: TGTGCCAGTAGGAAGGACACGAACACTGAAGCTTTCTTT. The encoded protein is CASRKDTNTEAFF.

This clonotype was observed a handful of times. CDR3: CASSVESNTEAFF. In DNA, the CDR3 is TGTGCCAGCAGCGTGGAGAGTAACACTGAAGCTTTCTTT. This chain uses TRBV9 with TRBJ1-1; D gene uncertain. This CDR3 has 13 amino acids. V was clipped by 2 bases and J by 2 bases, with 7 bases between them. Germline loops: CDR1 SGDLS, CDR2 YYNGEE.

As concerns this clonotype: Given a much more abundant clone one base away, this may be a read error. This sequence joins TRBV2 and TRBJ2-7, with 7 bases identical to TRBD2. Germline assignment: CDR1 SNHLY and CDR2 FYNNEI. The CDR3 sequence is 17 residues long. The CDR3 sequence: CASSQEVEGRGSYDQYF. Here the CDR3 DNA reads TGCGCCAGCAGCCAAGAGGTGGAAGGGCGGGGGTCCTACGATCAGTACTTC.

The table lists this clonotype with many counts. The chain's CDR3 is CASSYGQGNYEQYF. DNA for the CDR3: TGTGCCAGCAGTTATGGACAGGGAAACTACGAGCAGTACTTC. This chain joins TRBV5-5 and TRBJ2-7, with 8 bases fitting TRBD1. This CDR3 has 14 residues. The germline V gene has CDR1 SGHKS and CDR2 YYEKEE (reference sequence). The V segment lost 5 bases and the J segment 3 bases; nucleotides outside the gene matches: 7.

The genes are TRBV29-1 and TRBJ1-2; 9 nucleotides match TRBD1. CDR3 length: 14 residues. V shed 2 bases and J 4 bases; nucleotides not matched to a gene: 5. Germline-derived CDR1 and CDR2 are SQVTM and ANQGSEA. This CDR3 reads CSVEKGTGTYGYTF. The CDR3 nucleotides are TGCAGCGTTGAAAAAGGGACAGGGACCTATGGCTACACCTTC. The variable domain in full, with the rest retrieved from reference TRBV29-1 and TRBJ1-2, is SAVISQKPSRDICQRGTSLTIQCQVDSQVTMMFWYRQQPGQSLTLIATANQGSEATYESGFVIDKFPISRPNLTFSTLTVSNMSPEDSSIYLCSVEKGTGTYGYTFGSGTRLTVV.

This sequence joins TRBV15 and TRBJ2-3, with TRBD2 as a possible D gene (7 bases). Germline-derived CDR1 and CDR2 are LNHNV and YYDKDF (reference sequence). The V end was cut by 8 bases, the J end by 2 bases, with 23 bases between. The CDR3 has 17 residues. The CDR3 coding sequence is TGTGCCACCGCAACCTCGAGCGCGGGGGCCTTCACAGATACGCAGTATTTT. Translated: CATATSSAGAFTDTQYF.

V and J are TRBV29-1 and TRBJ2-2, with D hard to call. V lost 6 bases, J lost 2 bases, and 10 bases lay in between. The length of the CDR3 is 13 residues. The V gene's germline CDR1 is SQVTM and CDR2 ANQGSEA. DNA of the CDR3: TGCAGCGTCCCGTGGTTAAACACCGGGGAGCTGTTTTTT. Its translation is CSVPWLNTGELFF.

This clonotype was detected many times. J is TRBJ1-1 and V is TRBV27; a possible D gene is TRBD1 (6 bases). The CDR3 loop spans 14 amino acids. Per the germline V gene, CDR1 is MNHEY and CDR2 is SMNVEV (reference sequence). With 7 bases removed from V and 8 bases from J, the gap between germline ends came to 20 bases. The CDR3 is CASNWRGLGGEAFF. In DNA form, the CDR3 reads TGTGCCAGCAACTGGAGAGGATTAGGGGGGGAAGCTTTCTTT.

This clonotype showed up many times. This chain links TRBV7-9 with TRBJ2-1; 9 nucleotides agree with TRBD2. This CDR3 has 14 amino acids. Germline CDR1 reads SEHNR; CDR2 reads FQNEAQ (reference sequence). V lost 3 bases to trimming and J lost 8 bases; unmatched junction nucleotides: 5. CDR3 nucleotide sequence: TGTGCCAGCAGCTTTGGCGGGGGGGCAGATGAGCAGTTCTTC. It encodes CASSFGGGADEQFF. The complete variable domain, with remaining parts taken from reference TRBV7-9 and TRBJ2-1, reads DTGVSQNPRHKITKRGQNVTFRCDPISEHNRLYWYRQTLGQGPEFLTYFQNEAQLEKSRLLSDRFSAERPKGSFSTLEIQRTEQGDSAMYLCASSFGGGADEQFFGPGTRLTVL.

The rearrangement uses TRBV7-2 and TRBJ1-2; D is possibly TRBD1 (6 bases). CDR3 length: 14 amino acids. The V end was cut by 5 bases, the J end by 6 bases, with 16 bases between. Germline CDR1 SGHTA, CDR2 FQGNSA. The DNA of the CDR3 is TGTGCCAGCAGCCCCCCGAGGAGGGGGAATGGCTACACCTTC. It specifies CASSPPRRGNGYTF.

For the CDR3, the DNA is TGTGCCAGTAGTATGAATGGCGGGGGGGGTTGGACAGATACGCAGTATTTT. It encodes CASSMNGGGGWTDTQYF. The V call is TRBV19, the J call TRBJ2-3; TRBD2 matches at 9 bases. Germline V gene lookup returns CDR1 LNHDA and CDR2 SQIVND (reference sequence). CDR3 length: 17 residues. Losses at the gene ends were 3 bases for V and 3 bases for J; bases not matched to a gene: 10.

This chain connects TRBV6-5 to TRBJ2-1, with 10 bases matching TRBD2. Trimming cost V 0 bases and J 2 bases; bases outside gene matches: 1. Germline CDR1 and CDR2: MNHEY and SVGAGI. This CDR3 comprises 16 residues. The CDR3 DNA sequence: TGTGCCAGCAGTTACTCCACTAGCGGGGCCTACAATGAGCAGTTCTTC. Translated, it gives CASSYSTSGAYNEQFF.

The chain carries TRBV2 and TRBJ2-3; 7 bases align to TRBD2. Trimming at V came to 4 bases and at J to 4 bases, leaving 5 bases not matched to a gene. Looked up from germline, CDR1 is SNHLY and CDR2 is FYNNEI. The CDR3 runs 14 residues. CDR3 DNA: TGTGCCAGCAGTGTGAGCGGGGTGGCAGATACGCAGTATTTT. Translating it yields CASSVSGVADTQYF.

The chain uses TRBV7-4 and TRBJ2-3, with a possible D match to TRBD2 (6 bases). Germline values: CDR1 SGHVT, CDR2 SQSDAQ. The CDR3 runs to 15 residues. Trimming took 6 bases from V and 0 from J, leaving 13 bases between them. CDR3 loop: CASRGGTASTDTQYF. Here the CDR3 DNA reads TGTGCCAGCAGGGGAGGAACAGCTAGCACAGATACGCAGTATTTT. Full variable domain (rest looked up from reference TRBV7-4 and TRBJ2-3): GAGVSQSPRYKVAKRGRDVALRCDSISGHVTLYWYRQTLGQGSEVLTYSQSDAQRDKSGRPSGRFSAERPERSVSTLKIQRTEQGDSAVYLCASRGGTASTDTQYFGPGTRLTVL.